The next 3 T cell receptor beta chains were all read from a single sample in a study of blood T cell repertoires in COVID-19. TCRdb's table, derived via immunoSEQ multiplex PCR, lists solely in-frame clones and lacks some. The sample holds 70,000 to 100,000 clones, about 83% seen once. Sample: peripheral blood. Receptors were obtained from a woman in her sixties with COVID-19, enrolled during active disease.

This chain links TRBV5-4 with TRBJ2-2, with 10 bases lining up with TRBD2. From germline, CDR1 is SGHNT and CDR2 YYREEE (reference sequence). CDR3 length equals 16 residues. Trimming removed 10 bases from V and 3 bases from J; junction bases left unmatched: 12. The CDR3, as DNA: TGTGCCGCATCCGGGACTAGCGCAAGTTACACCGGGGAGCTGTTTTTT. This translates into CAASGTSASYTGELFF.

A few counts support this clone. This rearrangement joins TRBV6-5 to TRBJ1-5; TRBD1 might be the D (5 bases). V lost 4 bases, J lost 5 bases, and 9 bases lay in between. The CDR3 consists of 13 residues. Per germline, CDR1 MNHEY and CDR2 SVGAGI. CDR3 nucleotides: TGTGCCAGCAGTTGGGGCCCTTATCAGCCCCAGCATTTT. Its protein product is CASSWGPYQPQHF.

The chain is built from TRBV5-1 and TRBJ2-3; D ambiguous. Trimming removed 5 bases from V and 0 bases from J, with 10 bases in between. Germline V CDR1 and CDR2: SGHRS, YFSETQ. This CDR3 is 14 amino acids long. The CDR3, as DNA: TGCGCCAGCAGTCCTCCTACTAGCACAGATACGCAGTATTTT. Amino acid sequence: CASSPPTSTDTQYF.